This is a list of T cell receptor beta chains from one sample in a study of CD8+ T cells in alopecia areata. Data came from immunoSEQ multiplex PCR; TCRdb stores just in-frame clones and leaves some out. The sample records fewer than 150,000 clones, roughly four fifths being singletons. Sequences were derived from CD8+ T cells sorted from blood, sampled at week 4, from a patient treated with tofacitinib. The origin of the receptors is a human donor with alopecia areata. The CDR3 runs from the conserved cysteine through the conserved F or W. The D gene is left open where the match is weak. Clone size, where shown, is once, few, many, or a class for clones that have expanded.

clone_size j_call d_call v_call cdr3_aa cdr3_nt
. TRBJ1-4 . TRBV7-9 CASSSLLNEKLFF TGTGCCAGCAGCTCGCTCCTTAATGAAAAACTGTTTTTT
. TRBJ2-3 TRBD2 TRBV11-2 CASSLKRGLSTDTQYF TGTGCCAGCAGCTTAAAGCGGGGGTTGAGCACAGATACGCAGTATTTT
. TRBJ1-1 . TRBV29-1 CSVIKDGGLNEAFF TGCAGCGTGATAAAGGACGGCGGATTGAATGAAGCTTTCTTT
. TRBJ2-7 . TRBV28 CASSLGLPPVNEQYF TGTGCCAGCAGCCTGGGACTCCCCCCTGTGAACGAGCAGTACTTC
. TRBJ1-5 TRBD1 TRBV19 CASKRDRGATNQPQHF TGTGCCAGTAAGAGGGACAGGGGGGCCACCAATCAGCCCCAGCATTTT
. TRBJ2-7 TRBD2 TRBV14 CASSLPGGGPPYEQYF TGTGCCAGCAGCCTCCCGGGCGGGGGTCCCCCCTACGAGCAGTACTTC
. TRBJ1-1 . TRBV5-1 CASSDTGARLEAFF TGCGCCAGCAGCGATACCGGGGCGCGATTAGAAGCTTTCTTT
. TRBJ2-7 . TRBV5-1 CASSLDPLGSNYEQYF TGCGCCAGCAGCTTGGACCCATTAGGGTCCAACTACGAGCAGTACTTC
. TRBJ2-3 . TRBV29-1 CSVATDRLTDTQYF TGCAGCGTTGCCACTGACAGGCTCACAGATACGCAGTATTTT
. TRBJ2-7 . TRBV5-4 CASSLGGGALSYEQYF TGTGCCAGCAGCTTGGGTGGGGGGGCCCTCTCCTACGAGCAGTACTTC
. TRBJ2-7 . TRBV2 CASSNLDTPGYEQYF TGTGCCAGCAGCAACCTAGACACACCGGGCTACGAGCAGTACTTC
once TRBJ2-1 TRBD2 TRBV4-1 CASSLTPRSGEVDEQFF TGCGCCAGCAGCCTAACCCCGAGGAGCGGGGAGGTGGATGAGCAGTTCTTC
. TRBJ2-1 . TRBV30 CAWSTAGNEQFF TGTGCCTGGAGTACGGCGGGGAATGAGCAGTTCTTC
. TRBJ2-3 TRBD1 TRBV29-1 CSVLTGGTDTQYF TGCAGCGTTTTGACAGGGGGGACAGATACGCAGTATTTT
. TRBJ1-1 TRBD1 TRBV6-5 CASSPGRGLEAFF TGTGCCAGCAGTCCGGGCAGGGGGCTTGAAGCTTTCTTT
few TRBJ2-7 TRBD1 TRBV2 CASLSGQGYEQYF TGTGCCAGCTTATCGGGACAGGGGTACGAGCAGTACTTC
once TRBJ2-7 . TRBV2 CASAGGSPGQGGHEQYF TGTGCCAGCGCGGGGGGCAGTCCGGGACAGGGAGGGCACGAGCAGTACTTC
once TRBJ2-5 TRBD1 TRBV7-9 CASSSRTGTVQETQYF TGTGCCAGCAGCTCCAGGACCGGGACAGTCCAAGAGACCCAGTACTTC
. TRBJ2-7 . TRBV28 CASGGRTTNYEQYF TGTGCCAGCGGGGGAAGGACCACCAACTACGAGCAGTACTTC
. TRBJ2-3 . TRBV14 CASSLTQGDTQYF TGTGCCAGCAGCCTAACACAGGGAGATACGCAGTATTTT
. TRBJ2-1 . TRBV11-2 CASTQRSIEQFF TGTGCCAGCACCCAAAGAAGTATTGAGCAGTTCTTC
. TRBJ2-5 . TRBV4-2 CASSPNTALQETQYF TGTGCCAGCAGCCCCAACACAGCCCTGCAAGAGACCCAGTACTTC
. TRBJ2-1 TRBD2 TRBV10-3 CAIRTGGAGYNEQFF TGTGCCATCAGAACCGGGGGGGCCGGCTACAATGAGCAGTTCTTC
. TRBJ2-7 . TRBV7-9 CASSFPGSYEEQYF TGTGCCAGCAGCTTTCCAGGGAGCTACGAAGAGCAGTACTTC
. TRBJ2-5 . TRBV7-3 CASSPDPGYGETQYF TGTGCCAGCAGCCCAGATCCAGGGTATGGGGAGACCCAGTACTTC
. TRBJ2-2 . TRBV6-5 CASSYDRNTGELFF TGTGCCAGCAGTTACGACAGAAACACCGGGGAGCTGTTTTTT
. TRBJ2-1 . TRBV7-9 CASSSREATYNEQFF TGTGCCAGCAGCAGCCGGGAAGCCACCTACAATGAGCAGTTCTTC
. TRBJ2-5 . TRBV5-4 CASSMDGQETQYF TGTGCCAGCAGCATGGACGGCCAAGAGACCCAGTACTTC
. TRBJ2-7 TRBD1 TRBV4-1 CASSPSGTGSGEQYF TGCGCCAGCAGCCCATCCGGGACAGGGAGTGGCGAGCAGTACTTC
. TRBJ2-1 . TRBV7-9 CASSSLEDEQFF TGTGCCAGCAGCTCACTAGAGGATGAGCAGTTCTTC
once TRBJ2-2 TRBD1 TRBV4-2 CASSQWTGGRELFF TGTGCCAGCAGCCAATGGACAGGGGGACGGGAGCTGTTTTTT
. TRBJ1-1 TRBD1 TRBV4-3 CASSQEAPGQGYTEAFF TGCGCCAGCAGCCAAGAAGCTCCGGGACAGGGATATACTGAAGCTTTCTTT
once TRBJ2-7 TRBD1 TRBV4-3 CASSPGTGGYEQYF TGCGCCAGCAGCCCCGGGACAGGGGGCTACGAGCAGTACTTC
. TRBJ2-7 . TRBV6-5 CASSYRPTYEQYF TGTGCCAGCAGTTACCGTCCGACCTACGAGCAGTACTTC
. TRBJ1-3 . TRBV30 CAWRDPTTYRVGGNTIYF TGTGCCTGGAGGGACCCAACAACCTACAGGGTTGGTGGAAACACCATATATTTT
few TRBJ1-1 TRBD1 TRBV30 CAWTLQGIGDTEAFF TGTGCCTGGACCCTACAGGGGATCGGGGACACTGAAGCTTTCTTT
. TRBJ1-5 . TRBV6-1 CASSERSRLPRNQPQHF TGTGCCAGCAGTGAAAGGAGCAGGCTCCCGCGGAATCAGCCCCAGCATTTT
few TRBJ2-7 . TRBV7-2 CASSETGPLSSYEQYF TGTGCCAGCAGCGAAACAGGGCCCCTGAGCTCCTACGAGCAGTACTTC
. TRBJ1-2 . TRBV2 CASSEWQGRGGYTF TGTGCCAGCAGTGAATGGCAGGGGCGAGGTGGCTACACCTTC
few TRBJ2-5 TRBD2 TRBV6-1 CASSPGTSSETQYF TGTGCCAGCAGTCCTGGGACTAGCTCGGAGACCCAGTACTTC
once TRBJ1-1 . TRBV4-3 CASRQGNTEAFF TGCGCCAGCAGGCAGGGAAACACTGAAGCTTTCTTT
. TRBJ2-5 . TRBV6-5 CASSYRQGSQETQYF TGTGCCAGCAGTTACCGGCAGGGGAGTCAAGAGACCCAGTACTTC
. TRBJ2-7 . TRBV19 CASNPRAGGVYEQYF TGTGCCAGTAACCCCCGGGCAGGGGGGGTCTACGAGCAGTACTTC
. TRBJ1-1 . TRBV7-6 CASSRAGSPPFF TGTGCCAGCAGCCGAGCAGGGAGTCCTCCTTTCTTT
. TRBJ2-5 TRBD2 TRBV11-2 CASSSIAGEETQYF TGTGCCAGCAGCTCGATAGCGGGGGAAGAGACCCAGTACTTC
. TRBJ2-3 . TRBV5-4 CASSGGPASGDRDTQYF TGTGCCAGCAGCGGGGGGCCCGCTAGCGGAGACAGAGATACGCAGTATTTT
. TRBJ2-7 TRBD1 TRBV11-2 CASSLGTGTYEQYF TGTGCCAGCAGCTTAGGGACAGGTACCTACGAGCAGTACTTC
. TRBJ2-6 . TRBV7-9 CASSLGANVLTF TGTGCCAGCAGCTTGGGGGCCAACGTCCTGACTTTC
few TRBJ2-7 . TRBV13 CASSLLGAYEQYF TGTGCCAGCAGCTTACTAGGTGCCTACGAGCAGTACTTC
. TRBJ2-7 . TRBV7-9 CASSLEYRSYEQYF TGTGCCAGCAGCCTAGAGTACAGGTCCTACGAGCAGTACTTC
. TRBJ2-7 . TRBV12-2 CASRLVKGGRSYEQYF TGTGCAAGTCGCTTAGTAAAGGGGGGCAGATCCTACGAGCAGTACTTC
. TRBJ1-1 . TRBV5-6 CASSQRGRVAFF TGTGCCAGCAGCCAAAGGGGAAGGGTTGCTTTCTTT